These 4 T cell receptor beta chains were sequenced from one sample in a study of blood T cell repertoires in COVID-19. The table came from immunoSEQ multiplex PCR; TCRdb's copy has only in-frame clones and leaves some out. Of some 160,000 clones detected, more than 75% appear once; the ten largest clones hold around 4.4%. Material for sequencing was peripheral blood. Source of these receptors: a man between 60 and 75 years old with acute or convalescent COVID-19.

This chain joins TRBV28 and TRBJ2-7; TRBD1 matches 8 bases. The CDR3 is 15 residues long. CDR1 MDHEN and CDR2 SYDVKM come from the germline V gene. V shed 4 bases and J 4 bases; nucleotides not matched to a gene: 9. The CDR3 DNA follows: TGTGCCAGCAGTTCCTCCGGGACAGGCAGATACGAGCAGTACTTC. Translating it yields CASSSSGTGRYEQYF. The variable domain in full, completed from reference TRBV28 and TRBJ2-7, reads DVKVTQSSRYLVKRTGEKVFLECVQDMDHENMFWYRQDPGLGLRLIYFSYDVKMKEKGDIPEGYSVSREKKERFSLILESASTNQTSMYLCASSSSGTGRYEQYFGPGTRLTVT.

The CDR3 protein is CASRPLEDSYNEQFF. The DNA of the CDR3 is TGTGCCAGCAGGCCATTAGAGGACTCTTACAATGAGCAGTTCTTC. The rearrangement uses TRBV6-5 and TRBJ2-1; weak D call: TRBD2 (5 bases). Germline CDR1 is MNHEY and CDR2 is SVGAGI. V lost 6 bases to trimming and J lost 4 bases, with 16 bases between them. This CDR3 spans 15 amino acids.

This clone has only one observation. The rearrangement joins TRBV29-1 to TRBJ2-7, with D maybe TRBD2 (5 bases). Germline lookup yields CDR1 SQVTM and CDR2 ANQGSEA. V was cut by 4 bases and J by 5 bases, with 15 bases left in between. CDR3 length: 13 residues. Here the CDR3 DNA reads TGCAGCGTTGTTACCCCGGGGAGCCACGAGCAGTACTTC. It translates to CSVVTPGSHEQYF.

J is TRBJ2-1 and V is TRBV30, with 13 bases that match TRBD2. V was clipped by 7 bases and J by 5 bases; unmatched bases: 8. The CDR3 is 15 residues long. CDR1 and CDR2 from the germline V gene are GTSNPN and SVGIG (reference sequence). CDR3 in amino acids: CASPATSGGNNEQFF. The CDR3 bases are TGTGCCTCCCCGGCGACTAGCGGGGGGAACAATGAGCAGTTCTTC.